Below, one T cell receptor beta chain is given with its context. What it binds is not known. This PCR relied on a set of 60 Vbeta primers and 13 Jbeta primers. The data were produced by immunoSEQ multiplex PCR, yet TCRdb's version contains in-frame clones alone and is incomplete. The repertoire holds 140,000 or so clones, with roughly 80% as singletons. These data originate in a study of cytomegalovirus exposure and HLA in healthy donors. The germline V gene has CDR1 SNHLY and CDR2 FYNNEI. The V end was cut by 8 bases, the J end by 0 bases, with 14 bases between. This CDR3 region has 16 residues. Notes on the study in general: With further analysis later on, most CMV-associated TCR beta chains appeared HLA-restricted. Analysis was carried out at a later point, and it linked a missense DCLRE1C variant to TCR beta V- and J-gene trimming.

The rearrangement joins TRBV2 to TRBJ2-6; maybe TRBD2 (6 bases). The sequence was obtained from a woman aged 35 to 49 in good health and CMV-seropositive. Source material: PBMCs. The CDR3 region has the DNA TGTGCCAGCCGTTCTGGCGGGACCTCTGGGGCCAACGTCCTGACTTTC. Residues: CASRSGGTSGANVLTF.